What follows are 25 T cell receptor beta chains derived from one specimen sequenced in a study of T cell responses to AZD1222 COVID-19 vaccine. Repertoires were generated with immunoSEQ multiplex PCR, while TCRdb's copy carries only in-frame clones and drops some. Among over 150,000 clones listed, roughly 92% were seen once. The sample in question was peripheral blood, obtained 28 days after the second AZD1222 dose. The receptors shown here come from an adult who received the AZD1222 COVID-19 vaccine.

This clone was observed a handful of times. CDR3 region: CASSEDSTGREQYF. CDR3 nucleotide sequence: TGTGCCAGCAGTGAAGATTCGACAGGCAGGGAGCAGTACTTC. The chain has TRBV2 and TRBJ2-7, with a possible D match to TRBD1 (6 bases). The CDR3 totals 14 residues. Germline CDR1 is SNHLY and CDR2 is FYNNEI. The V end was cut by 1 base, the J end by 7 bases, with 14 bases between.

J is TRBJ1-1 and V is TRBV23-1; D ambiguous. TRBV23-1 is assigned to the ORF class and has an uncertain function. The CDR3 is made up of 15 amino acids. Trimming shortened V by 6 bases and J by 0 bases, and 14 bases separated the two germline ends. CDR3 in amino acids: CASSPGWKVNTEAFF. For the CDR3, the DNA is TGCGCCAGCAGCCCCGGGTGGAAGGTGAACACTGAAGCTTTCTTT.

In DNA form, the CDR3 reads TGTGCCAGCAGGGGGGGTCAGTACACTGAAGCTTTCTTT. It encodes CASRGGQYTEAFF. J is TRBJ1-1 and V is TRBV6-5; D may be TRBD1 (5 bases). Germline V gives CDR1 MNHEY, CDR2 SVGAGI. Trimming left V 6 bases short and J 3 bases short, with 11 bases between. CDR3 length: 13 residues.

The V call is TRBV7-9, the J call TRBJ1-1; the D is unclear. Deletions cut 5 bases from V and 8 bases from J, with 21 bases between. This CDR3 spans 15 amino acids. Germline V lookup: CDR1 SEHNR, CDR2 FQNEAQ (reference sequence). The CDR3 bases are TGTGCCAGCAGCCCCGCTATAGGACGGCCGAGGGAAGCTTTCTTT. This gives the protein CASSPAIGRPREAFF. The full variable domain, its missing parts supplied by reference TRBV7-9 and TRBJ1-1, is DTGVSQNPRHKITKRGQNVTFRCDPISEHNRLYWYRQTLGQGPEFLTYFQNEAQLEKSRLLSDRFSAERPKGSFSTLEIQRTEQGDSAMYLCASSPAIGRPREAFFGQGTRLTVV.

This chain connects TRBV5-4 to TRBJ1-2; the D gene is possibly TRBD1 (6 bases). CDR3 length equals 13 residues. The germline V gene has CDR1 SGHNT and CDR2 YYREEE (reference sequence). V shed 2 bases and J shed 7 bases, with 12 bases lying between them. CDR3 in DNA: TGTGCCAGCAGCTTTTTGGGGGCTGGTGGCTACACCTTC. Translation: CASSFLGAGGYTF. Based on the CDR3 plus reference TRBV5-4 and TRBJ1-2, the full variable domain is ETGVTQSPTHLIKTRGQQVTLRCSSQSGHNTVSWYQQALGQGPQFIFQYYREEENGRGNFPPRFSGLQFPNYSSELNVNALELDDSALYLCASSFLGAGGYTFGSGTRLTVV.

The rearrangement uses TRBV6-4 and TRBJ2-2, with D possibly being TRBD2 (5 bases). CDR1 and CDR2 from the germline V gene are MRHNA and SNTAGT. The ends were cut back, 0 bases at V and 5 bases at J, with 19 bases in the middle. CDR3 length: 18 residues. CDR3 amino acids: CASSDSEAVGPRTGELFF. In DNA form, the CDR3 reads TGTGCCAGCAGTGACTCGGAGGCGGTAGGGCCCCGGACCGGGGAGCTGTTTTTT.

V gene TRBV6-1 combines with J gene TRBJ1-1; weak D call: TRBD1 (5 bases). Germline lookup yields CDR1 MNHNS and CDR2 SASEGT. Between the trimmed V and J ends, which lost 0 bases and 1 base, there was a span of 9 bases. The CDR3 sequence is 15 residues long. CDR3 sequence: CASSEAGGGNTEAFF. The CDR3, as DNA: TGTGCCAGCAGTGAAGCGGGCGGGGGGAACACTGAAGCTTTCTTT.

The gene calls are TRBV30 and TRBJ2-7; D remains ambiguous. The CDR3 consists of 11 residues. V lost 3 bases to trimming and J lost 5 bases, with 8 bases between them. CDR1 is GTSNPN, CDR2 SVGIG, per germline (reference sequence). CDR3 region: CAWSSWDEQYF. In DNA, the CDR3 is TGTGCCTGGAGCTCGTGGGACGAGCAGTACTTC. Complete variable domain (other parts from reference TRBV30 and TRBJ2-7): SQTIHQWPATLVQPVGSPLSLECTVEGTSNPNLYWYRQAAGRGLQLLFYSVGIGQISSEVPQNLSASRPQDRQFILSSKKLLLSDSGFYLCAWSSWDEQYFGPGTRLTVT.

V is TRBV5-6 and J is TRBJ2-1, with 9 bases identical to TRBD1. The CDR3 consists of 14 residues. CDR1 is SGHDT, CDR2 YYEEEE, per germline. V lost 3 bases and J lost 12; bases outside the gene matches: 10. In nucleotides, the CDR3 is TGTGCCAGCAGCTCTACAGGGGGCCCCCAGTGGCAGTTCTTC. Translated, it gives CASSSTGGPQWQFF.

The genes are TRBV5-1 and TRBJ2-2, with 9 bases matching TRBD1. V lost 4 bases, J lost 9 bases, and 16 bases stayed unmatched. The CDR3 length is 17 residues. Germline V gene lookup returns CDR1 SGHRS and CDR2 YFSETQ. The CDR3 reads CASSLGAGQGTKRELFF. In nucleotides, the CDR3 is TGCGCCAGCAGCCTGGGAGCTGGACAGGGGACTAAGCGGGAGCTGTTTTTT.

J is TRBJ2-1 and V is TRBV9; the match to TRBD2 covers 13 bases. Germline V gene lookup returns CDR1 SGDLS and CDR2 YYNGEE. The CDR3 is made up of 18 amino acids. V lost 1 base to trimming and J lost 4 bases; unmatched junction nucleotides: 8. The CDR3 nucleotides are TGTGCCAGCAGCGTAAAGACTAGCGGGAGGACAATGTACAATGAGCAGTTCTTC. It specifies CASSVKTSGRTMYNEQFF.

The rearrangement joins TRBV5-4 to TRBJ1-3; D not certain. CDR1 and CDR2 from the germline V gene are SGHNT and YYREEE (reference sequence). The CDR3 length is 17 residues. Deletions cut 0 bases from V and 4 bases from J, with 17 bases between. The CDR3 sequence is CASSLGGSWFSGNTIYF. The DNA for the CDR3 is TGTGCCAGCAGCTTGGGAGGGAGTTGGTTTTCGGGAAACACCATATATTTT. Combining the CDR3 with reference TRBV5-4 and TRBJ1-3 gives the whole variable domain ETGVTQSPTHLIKTRGQQVTLRCSSQSGHNTVSWYQQALGQGPQFIFQYYREEENGRGNFPPRFSGLQFPNYSSELNVNALELDDSALYLCASSLGGSWFSGNTIYFGEGSWLTVV.

The CDR3 region has the DNA TGCGCCAGCAGCTTGGACAGCCTAATGAACACTGAAGCTTTCTTT. This codes for CASSLDSLMNTEAFF. This chain links TRBV5-1 with TRBJ1-1; no reliable D call. The germline V and J ends were trimmed by 0 bases and 0 bases, with 9 bases remaining between them. Germline values: CDR1 SGHRS, CDR2 YFSETQ. CDR3 length: 15 amino acids.

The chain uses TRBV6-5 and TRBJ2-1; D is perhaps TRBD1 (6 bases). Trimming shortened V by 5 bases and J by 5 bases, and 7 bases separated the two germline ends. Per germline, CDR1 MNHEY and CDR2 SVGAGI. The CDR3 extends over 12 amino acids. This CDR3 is CASSRTDNEQFF. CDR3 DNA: TGTGCCAGCAGTCGGACAGACAATGAGCAGTTCTTC.

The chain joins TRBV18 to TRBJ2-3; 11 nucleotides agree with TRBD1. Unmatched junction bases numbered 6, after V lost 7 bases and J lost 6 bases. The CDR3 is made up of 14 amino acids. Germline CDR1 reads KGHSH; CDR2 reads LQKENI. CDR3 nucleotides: TGTGCCAGCTTGGACAGGGGGCGAGCGGATACGCAGTATTTT. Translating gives CASLDRGRADTQYF.

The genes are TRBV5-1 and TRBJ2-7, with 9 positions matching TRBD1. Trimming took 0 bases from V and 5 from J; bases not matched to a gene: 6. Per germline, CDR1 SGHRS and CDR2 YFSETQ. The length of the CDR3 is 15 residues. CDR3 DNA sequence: TGCGCCAGCAGCTTGGGGTGGGACAGGGTCCACGAGCAGTACTTC. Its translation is CASSLGWDRVHEQYF.

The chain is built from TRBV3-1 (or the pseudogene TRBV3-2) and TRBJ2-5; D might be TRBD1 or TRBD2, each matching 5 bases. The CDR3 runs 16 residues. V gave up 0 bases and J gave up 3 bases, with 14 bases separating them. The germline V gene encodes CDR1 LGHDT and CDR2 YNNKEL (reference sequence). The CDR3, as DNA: TGTGCCAGCAGCCAAGATTGGGCACGAGGGGAAGAGACCCAGTACTTC. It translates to CASSQDWARGEETQYF.

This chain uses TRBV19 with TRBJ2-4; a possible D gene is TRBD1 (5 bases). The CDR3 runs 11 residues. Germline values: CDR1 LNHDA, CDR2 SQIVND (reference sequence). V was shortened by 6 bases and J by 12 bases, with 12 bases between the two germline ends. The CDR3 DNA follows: TGTGCCAGTAGAGCCGGTGACAGTCAGTACTTC. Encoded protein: CASRAGDSQYF.

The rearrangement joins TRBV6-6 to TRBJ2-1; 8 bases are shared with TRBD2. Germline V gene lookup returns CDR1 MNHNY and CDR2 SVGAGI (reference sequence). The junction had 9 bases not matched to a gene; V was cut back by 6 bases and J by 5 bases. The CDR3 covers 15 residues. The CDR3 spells CASRPRGGTDNEQFF. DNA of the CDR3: TGTGCCAGCAGACCCCGGGGGGGAACGGACAATGAGCAGTTCTTC.

CDR3 sequence reads: CASSPTTGVTYGYTF. In nucleotides, the CDR3 is TGTGCCAGCAGCCCAACGACAGGGGTTACCTATGGCTACACCTTC. The V gene is TRBV9, the J gene TRBJ1-2, with 8 nucleotides matching TRBD1. CDR3 size: 15 residues. Trimming removed 4 bases from V and 4 bases from J; junction bases left unmatched: 9. CDR1 is SGDLS and CDR2 is YYNGEE in the germline V gene.

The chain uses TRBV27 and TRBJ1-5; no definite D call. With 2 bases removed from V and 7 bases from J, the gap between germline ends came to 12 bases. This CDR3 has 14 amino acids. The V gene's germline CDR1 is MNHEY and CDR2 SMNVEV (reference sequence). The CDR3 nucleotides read TGTGCCAGCAGTTTAACCCCGACCGGCCAGCCCCAGCATTTT. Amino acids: CASSLTPTGQPQHF.

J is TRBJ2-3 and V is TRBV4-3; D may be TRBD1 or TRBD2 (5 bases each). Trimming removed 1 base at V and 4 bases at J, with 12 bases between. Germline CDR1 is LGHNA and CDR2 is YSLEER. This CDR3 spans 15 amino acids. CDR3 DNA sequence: TGCGCCAGCAGCCAAGGTTCCCGGGGCGCAGATACGCAGTATTTT. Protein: CASSQGSRGADTQYF.

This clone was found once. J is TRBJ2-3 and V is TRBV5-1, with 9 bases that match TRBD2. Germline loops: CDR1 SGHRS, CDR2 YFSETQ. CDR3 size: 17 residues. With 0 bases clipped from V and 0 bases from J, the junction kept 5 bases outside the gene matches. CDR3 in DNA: TGCGCCAGCAGCTTGGTTCCTAGCGGGACTAGCACAGATACGCAGTATTTT. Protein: CASSLVPSGTSTDTQYF.

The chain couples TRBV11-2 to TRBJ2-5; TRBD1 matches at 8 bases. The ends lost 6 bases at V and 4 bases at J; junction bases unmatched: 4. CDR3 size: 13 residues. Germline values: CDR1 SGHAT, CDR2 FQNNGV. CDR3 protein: CASSYDRGETQYF. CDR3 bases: TGTGCCAGCAGTTACGACAGGGGAGAGACCCAGTACTTC.

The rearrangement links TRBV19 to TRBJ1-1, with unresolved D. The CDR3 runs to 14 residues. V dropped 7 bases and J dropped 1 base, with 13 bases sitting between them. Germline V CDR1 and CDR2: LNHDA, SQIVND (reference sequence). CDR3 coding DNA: TGTGCCAGTATTCCGCGGGTGCCGAACACTGAAGCTTTCTTT. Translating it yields CASIPRVPNTEAFF.